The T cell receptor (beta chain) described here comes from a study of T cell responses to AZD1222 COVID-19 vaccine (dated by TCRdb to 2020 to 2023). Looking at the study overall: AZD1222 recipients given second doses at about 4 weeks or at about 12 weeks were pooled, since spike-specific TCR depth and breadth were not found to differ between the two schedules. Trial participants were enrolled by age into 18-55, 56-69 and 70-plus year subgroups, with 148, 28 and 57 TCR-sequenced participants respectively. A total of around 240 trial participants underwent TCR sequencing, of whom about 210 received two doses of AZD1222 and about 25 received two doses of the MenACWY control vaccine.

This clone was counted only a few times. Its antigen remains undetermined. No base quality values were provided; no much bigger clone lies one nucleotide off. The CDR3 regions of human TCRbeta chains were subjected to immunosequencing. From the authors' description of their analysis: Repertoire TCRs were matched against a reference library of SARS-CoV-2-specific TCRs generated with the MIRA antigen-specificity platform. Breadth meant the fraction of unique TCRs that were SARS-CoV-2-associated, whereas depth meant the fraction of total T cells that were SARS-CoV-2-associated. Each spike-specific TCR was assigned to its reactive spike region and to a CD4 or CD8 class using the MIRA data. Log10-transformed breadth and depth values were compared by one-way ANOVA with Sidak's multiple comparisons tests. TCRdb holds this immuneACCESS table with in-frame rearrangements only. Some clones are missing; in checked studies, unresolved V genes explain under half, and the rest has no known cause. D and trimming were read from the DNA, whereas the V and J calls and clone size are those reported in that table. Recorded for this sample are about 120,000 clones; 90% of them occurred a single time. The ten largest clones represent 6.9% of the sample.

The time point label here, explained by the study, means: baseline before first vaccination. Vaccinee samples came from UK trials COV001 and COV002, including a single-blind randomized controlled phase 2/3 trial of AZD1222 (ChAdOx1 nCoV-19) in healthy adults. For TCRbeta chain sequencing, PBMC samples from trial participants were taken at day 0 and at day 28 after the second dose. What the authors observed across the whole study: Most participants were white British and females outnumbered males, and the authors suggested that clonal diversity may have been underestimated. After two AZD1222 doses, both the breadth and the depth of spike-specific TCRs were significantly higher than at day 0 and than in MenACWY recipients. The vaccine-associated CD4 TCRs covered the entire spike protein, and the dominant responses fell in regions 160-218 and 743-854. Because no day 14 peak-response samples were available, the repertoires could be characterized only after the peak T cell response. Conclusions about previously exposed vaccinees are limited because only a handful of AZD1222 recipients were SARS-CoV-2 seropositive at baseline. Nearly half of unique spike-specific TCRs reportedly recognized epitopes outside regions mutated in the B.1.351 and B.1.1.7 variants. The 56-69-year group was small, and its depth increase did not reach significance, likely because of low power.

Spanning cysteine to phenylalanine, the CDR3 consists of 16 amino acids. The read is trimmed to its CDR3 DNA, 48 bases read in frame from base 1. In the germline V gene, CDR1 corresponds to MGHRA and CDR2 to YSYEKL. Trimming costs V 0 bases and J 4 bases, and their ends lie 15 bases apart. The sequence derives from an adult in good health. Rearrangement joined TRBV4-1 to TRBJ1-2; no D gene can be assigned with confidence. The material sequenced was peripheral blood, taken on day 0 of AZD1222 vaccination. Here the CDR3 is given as CASSQEPVLRSYGYTF. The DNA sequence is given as TGCGCCAGCAGCCAAGAGCCAGTCTTGAGGAGCTATGGCTACACCTTC.